The rows below give T cell receptor beta chains drawn from one sample of a study of cytomegalovirus exposure and HLA in healthy donors. Sequenced by immunoSEQ multiplex PCR; TCRdb stores in-frame clones only, minus some. The data hold under 200,000 clones, with approximately 83% observed a single time. The material sequenced was PBMCs. Receptors were obtained from a man aged 18 to 29 in good health and CMV-seropositive. CDR3s include the opening cysteine and the closing phenylalanine or tryptophan. The order of the fields is D gene, V gene, clone size, J gene, CDR3 protein, CDR3 DNA. A D gene is named only where the DNA matches it firmly. A clone size is listed for some rows: how often the clone was seen (once, few, many), or a class if it is expanded.

.	TRBV6-6	.	TRBJ2-2	CASTRTGELFF	TGTGCCAGCACCCGCACCGGGGAGCTGTTTTTT
.	TRBV7-2	once	TRBJ2-7	CASSSWMGPYEQYF	TGTGCCAGCAGCTCCTGGATGGGGCCCTACGAGCAGTACTTC
TRBD1	TRBV7-2	.	TRBJ1-1	CASSLVGGQGPTEAFF	TGTGCCAGCAGCTTAGTAGGAGGACAGGGTCCCACTGAAGCTTTCTTT
TRBD1	TRBV5-4	.	TRBJ2-2	CASSPGQGIRTGELFF	TGTGCCAGCAGCCCAGGACAGGGGATCAGGACCGGGGAGCTGTTTTTT
.	TRBV30	.	TRBJ2-7	CALEGDTGVAYEQYF	TGTGCCCTGGAAGGGGACACCGGGGTGGCCTACGAGCAGTACTTC
TRBD1	TRBV29-1	.	TRBJ2-3	CSVESRGSRTDTQYF	TGCAGCGTTGAAAGCAGGGGGTCCCGCACAGATACGCAGTATTTT
TRBD1	TRBV10-3	.	TRBJ1-2	CAISESGQKLYGYTF	TGTGCCATCAGTGAGTCGGGACAGAAGCTCTATGGCTACACCTTC
.	TRBV5-6	.	TRBJ2-1	CASSLRTGRDEQFF	TGTGCCAGCAGCTTACGGACAGGGAGGGATGAGCAGTTCTTC
TRBD1	TRBV10-3	once	TRBJ2-5	CAIRQGAEETQYF	TGTGCCATCAGACAGGGGGCAGAAGAGACCCAGTACTTC
.	TRBV5-1	once	TRBJ1-1	CASSLAGEAFF	TGCGCCAGCAGCTTGGCCGGTGAAGCTTTCTTT
TRBD2	TRBV29-1	.	TRBJ2-3	CSVGDRAGGFTDTQYF	TGCAGCGTTGGGGATCGGGCGGGGGGGTTCACAGATACGCAGTATTTT
.	TRBV15	.	TRBJ2-7	CATERGYGAYEQYF	TGTGCCACCGAGCGAGGCTACGGGGCCTACGAGCAGTACTTC
TRBD2	TRBV13	.	TRBJ2-2	CASSQGTSRYLGELFF	TGTGCCAGCAGTCAAGGGACTAGCAGATACCTCGGGGAGCTGTTTTTT
.	TRBV19	.	TRBJ1-4	CASTTRAGTLEKLFF	TGTGCCAGTACCACACGGGCGGGGACCCTTGAAAAACTGTTTTTT
.	TRBV2	.	TRBJ1-1	CASSRGSEAFF	TGTGCCAGCAGTCGCGGGTCTGAAGCTTTCTTT
.	TRBV19	.	TRBJ2-1	CASRVDSQPYNEQFF	TGTGCCAGTAGGGTGGACAGCCAGCCCTACAATGAGCAGTTCTTC
.	TRBV1	.	TRBJ1-1	CTSSQDEPGAFENTEAFF	TGCACCAGCAGCCAAGATGAGCCAGGGGCGTTTGAGAACACTGAAGCTTTCTTT
.	TRBV19	.	TRBJ1-2	CASSLRGTAYGYTF	TGTGCCAGTAGCCTCCGGGGAACTGCCTATGGCTACACCTTC
.	TRBV6-1	.	TRBJ2-3	CASSEFEAGLQYF	TGTGCCAGCAGTGAATTCGAGGCCGGATTGCAGTATTTT
.	TRBV6-5	.	TRBJ1-3	CASSYPTETSGNTIYF	TGTGCCAGCAGTTACCCGACAGAGACCTCTGGAAACACCATATATTTT
.	TRBV2	.	TRBJ2-2	CARNPTGNGELFF	TGTGCCAGAAATCCCACAGGGAACGGGGAGCTGTTTTTT
.	TRBV6-6	.	TRBJ2-2	CASSPQDGELFF	TGTGCCAGCAGCCCCCAGGACGGGGAGCTGTTTTTT
TRBD2	TRBV9	.	TRBJ2-3	CASRLKRGNIDTQYF	TGTGCCAGCAGATTAAAGCGGGGTAATATAGATACGCAGTATTTT
TRBD2	TRBV2	.	TRBJ2-1	CASSYLAGAEQFF	TGTGCCAGCAGTTATCTAGCGGGGGCTGAGCAGTTCTTC
TRBD1	TRBV11-2	.	TRBJ1-3	CASSLRGTAGNTIYF	TGTGCCAGCAGCTTACGCGGGACAGCTGGAAACACCATATATTTT
.	TRBV5-1	.	TRBJ2-2	CASSWVIAPNTGELFF	TGCGCCAGCAGCTGGGTGATAGCGCCGAACACCGGGGAGCTGTTTTTT
.	TRBV7-9	.	TRBJ2-7	CASSGLDRGDEQYF	TGTGCCAGCAGCGGACTAGACAGGGGCGACGAGCAGTACTTC
.	TRBV10-1	.	TRBJ2-7	CASSDWANYEQYF	TGCGCCAGCAGTGACTGGGCGAATTACGAGCAGTACTTC
TRBD2	TRBV4-1	.	TRBJ2-7	CASSPTSGGLSSYEQYF	TGCGCCAGCAGCCCGACTAGCGGGGGCCTATCCTCCTACGAGCAGTACTTC
TRBD2	TRBV10-2	.	TRBJ2-7	CASRNFGTSGGGTYEQYF	TGCGCCAGCAGGAACTTCGGGACTAGCGGGGGTGGGACCTACGAGCAGTACTTC
TRBD1	TRBV6-1	.	TRBJ1-2	CASSRDPFGQGGYTF	TGTGCCAGCAGCCGCGATCCATTTGGACAGGGGGGCTACACCTTC
.	TRBV7-2	.	TRBJ2-5	CASSPRSGPQETQYF	TGTGCCAGCAGCCCTAGGTCAGGGCCCCAAGAGACCCAGTACTTC
TRBD1	TRBV2	.	TRBJ1-1	CASRDRTNTEAFF	TGTGCCTCCAGGGACAGGACGAACACTGAAGCTTTCTTT
TRBD1	TRBV6-5	.	TRBJ2-7	CASSYRWTGAYEQYF	TGTGCCAGCAGTTACCGGTGGACAGGGGCCTACGAGCAGTACTTC
TRBD2	TRBV5-1	.	TRBJ2-5	CASSLAGGGETQYF	TGCGCCAGCAGCCTAGCGGGGGGGGGAGAGACCCAGTACTTC
.	TRBV7-9	.	TRBJ2-2	CASSIYSGELFF	TGTGCCAGCAGCATTTACAGCGGGGAGCTGTTTTTT
.	TRBV6-1	once	TRBJ2-7	CASSVVASYEQYF	TGTGCCAGCAGTGTGGTCGCTAGCTACGAGCAGTACTTC
.	TRBV18	.	TRBJ2-3	CASSPPNRAKGGYTQYF	TGTGCCAGCTCACCACCCAACAGGGCCAAGGGTGGGTATACGCAGTATTTT
TRBD1	TRBV7-9	few	TRBJ2-7	CASSYGQGAYYYEQYF	TGTGCCAGCAGTTACGGACAGGGGGCCTATTACTACGAGCAGTACTTC
.	TRBV7-2	.	TRBJ2-5	CASSFMEVPTQETQYF	TGTGCCAGCAGCTTCATGGAGGTTCCAACGCAAGAGACCCAGTACTTC
.	TRBV2	.	TRBJ1-2	CASRPDSFNYGYTF	TGTGCCAGCAGACCGGACAGCTTTAACTATGGCTACACCTTC
TRBD2	TRBV7-8	.	TRBJ2-7	CASSLLAGETTYEQYF	TGTGCCAGCAGCTTGCTAGCGGGGGAGACGACCTACGAGCAGTACTTC
.	TRBV27	.	TRBJ1-6	CASSFGSSYNSPLHF	TGTGCCAGCAGTTTCGGGAGCAGCTATAATTCACCCCTCCACTTT
TRBD1	TRBV27	.	TRBJ2-7	CASSLGRRTGSYEQYF	TGTGCCAGCAGTTTAGGACGCAGGACAGGGTCTTACGAGCAGTACTTC
TRBD2	TRBV5-1	.	TRBJ2-7	CASSLGGLAGGTSDEQYF	TGCGCCAGCAGCTTGGGCGGACTAGCGGGGGGGACCTCCGACGAGCAGTACTTC